Each of the 19 T cell receptor beta chains below was sequenced from the same sample in a study of cytotoxic CD8 clonotypes in ibrutinib-treated CLL (dated by TCRdb to 2020 to 2022). Preparation of the library involved the immunoSEQ multiplex PCR assay. TCRdb took over this immuneACCESS table, retaining in-frame rearrangements with V and J assigned. Such tables are incomplete; in checked studies, under half of the missing clones stem from an unresolved V gene, and the remainder is unexplained. This sample comprises 68,000 or so clones, 68% of them detected only once. The leading ten clones occupy 5.7% of the sample. The time point label on this specimen signifies: eleven to twelve months on ibrutinib. The sequenced sample was PBMCs, obtained after 12 months of ibrutinib treatment. The source of these receptors is a human donor with chronic lymphocytic leukemia.

This clone has just a few counts. The gene calls are TRBV30 and TRBJ2-5; D is uncertain. The CDR3 is 15 residues long. V shed 0 bases and J shed 5 bases, with 16 bases lying between them. The germline gives CDR1 GTSNPN, CDR2 SVGIG (reference sequence). The CDR3 is CAWSVRAVRRETQYF. The DNA of the CDR3 is TGTGCCTGGAGTGTAAGGGCAGTAAGACGGGAGACCCAGTACTTC.

The chain employs TRBV5-6 and TRBJ1-2; D ambiguous. The CDR3 covers 16 residues. The ends were cut back, 0 bases at V and 0 bases at J, with 12 bases in the middle. Germline V gene data show CDR1 as SGHDT and CDR2 as YYEEEE. The DNA for the CDR3 is TGTGCCAGCAGCTTGGCCACAACTAGGACTAACTATGGCTACACCTTC. It is translated as CASSLATTRTNYGYTF.

The V call is TRBV7-3, the J call TRBJ2-3; a possible D gene is TRBD1 (6 bases). V lost 4 bases and J 1 base, leaving 9 bases between the germline ends. The germline gives CDR1 SGHTA, CDR2 FQGTGA. The CDR3 covers 14 residues. For the CDR3, the DNA is TGTGCCAGCAGCTCACAGGGCCGCACAGATACGCAGTATTTT. It specifies CASSSQGRTDTQYF.

This chain links TRBV2 with TRBJ1-2; 8 bases line up with TRBD1. Germline CDR1 is SNHLY and CDR2 is FYNNEI. Germline trimming cut 5 bases from V and 14 bases from J; bases unmatched to any gene: 7. The CDR3 is 11 amino acids. The CDR3 region is CASSRDRRETF. DNA of the CDR3: TGTGCCAGCAGTAGGGACAGGAGAGAAACCTTC.

The chain uses TRBV7-8 and TRBJ2-5, with TRBD2 as a possible D gene (6 bases). Germline CDR1 and CDR2: SGHVS and FQNEAQ. The ends were cut back, 1 base at V and 2 bases at J, with 14 bases in the middle. The CDR3 totals 16 residues. The CDR3, as DNA: TGTGCCAGCAGCTTAGATCGGGGGTACCCTCAAGAGACCCAGTACTTC. Amino acids: CASSLDRGYPQETQYF.

The chain is built from TRBV29-1 and TRBJ1-2, with a tentative D call TRBD1 (6 bases). V lost 5 bases, J lost 3 bases, and 16 bases lay in between. This CDR3 comprises 14 residues. CDR1 is SQVTM, CDR2 ANQGSEA, per germline. The CDR3 sequence: CSVMRGAQDYGYTF. In nucleotides, the CDR3 is TGCAGCGTTATGAGGGGGGCGCAGGACTATGGCTACACCTTC.

The chain recombines TRBV5-1 with TRBJ2-3; D remains ambiguous. This CDR3 is built from 14 residues. V was trimmed by 0 bases and J by 3 bases, leaving 8 bases between them. Germline V gives CDR1 SGHRS, CDR2 YFSETQ. The DNA of the CDR3 is TGCGCCAGCAGCTTGGTTCAGCAAACAGATACGCAGTATTTT. It encodes CASSLVQQTDTQYF. Looking up the rest from reference TRBV5-1 and TRBJ2-3 gives the full variable domain: KAGVTQTPRYLIKTRGQQVTLSCSPISGHRSVSWYQQTPGQGLQFLFEYFSETQRNKGNFPGRFSGRQFSNSRSEMNVSTLELGDSALYLCASSLVQQTDTQYFGPGTRLTVL.

The chain recombines TRBV11-2 with TRBJ2-7, with D perhaps TRBD1 (5 bases). Trimming took off 5 bases at V and 3 bases at J, with 14 bases between the two ends. CDR1 is SGHAT, CDR2 FQNNGV, per germline. The CDR3 has 14 amino acids. CDR3: CASSRQGTIYEQYF. CDR3 coding DNA: TGTGCCAGCAGCCGCCAGGGCACTATCTACGAGCAGTACTTC. The complete variable domain, with remaining parts taken from reference TRBV11-2 and TRBJ2-7, reads EAGVAQSPRYKIIEKRQSVAFWCNPISGHATLYWYQQILGQGPKLLIQFQNNGVVDDSQLPKDRFSAERLKGVDSTLKIQPAKLEDSAVYLCASSRQGTIYEQYFGPGTRLTVT.

The chain links TRBV6-6 to TRBJ2-3; perhaps TRBD2 as D (6 bases). The ends were cut back, 2 bases at V and 4 bases at J, with 13 bases in the middle. From germline, CDR1 is MNHNY and CDR2 SVGAGI (reference sequence). The CDR3 length is 15 residues. Here the CDR3 reads CASSYGSAGPDTQYF. The CDR3 coding sequence is TGTGCCAGCAGTTACGGGAGCGCGGGGCCAGATACGCAGTATTTT.

The gene calls are TRBV19 and TRBJ1-3, with no clear D. The CDR3 contains 13 residues. Germline V gene lookup returns CDR1 LNHDA and CDR2 SQIVND (reference sequence). V lost 3 bases and J 4 bases, leaving 7 bases between the germline ends. CDR3 sequence (DNA): TGTGCCAGTAGTATGCTTGGGGGAAACACCATATATTTT. This encodes CASSMLGGNTIYF.

This clone has just a few counts. The chain has TRBV19 and TRBJ1-1; D ambiguous. CDR1 LNHDA and CDR2 SQIVND come from the germline V gene (reference sequence). V was shortened by 6 bases and J by 7 bases, with 21 bases between the two germline ends. The CDR3 is made up of 15 amino acids. The CDR3 sequence: CASRVSAAGDGEAFF. Written as DNA, the CDR3 is TGTGCCAGTAGAGTCTCCGCGGCAGGTGACGGTGAAGCTTTCTTT. Variable domain in full (rest from reference TRBV19 and TRBJ1-1): DGGITQSPKYLFRKEGQNVTLSCEQNLNHDAMYWYRQDPGQGLRLIYYSQIVNDFQKGDIAEGYSVSREKKESFPLTVTSAQKNPTAFYLCASRVSAAGDGEAFFGQGTRLTVV.

This clone turned up a few times. The chain is built from TRBV6-1 and TRBJ1-2; D unresolved. There are 13 residues in the CDR3. V was cut by 7 bases and J by 5 bases, with 14 bases left in between. The V gene's germline CDR1 is MNHNS and CDR2 SASEGT. CDR3 amino acids: CASTGNVGYGYTF. The CDR3 DNA reads TGTGCCAGCACCGGAAATGTAGGGTATGGCTACACCTTC.

The chain is built from TRBV7-9 and TRBJ2-3, with 8 bases aligning to TRBD1. Germline CDR1 is SEHNR and CDR2 is FQNEAQ (reference sequence). CDR3 length equals 16 residues. J gave up 5 bases and V 3 bases, and 10 bases lay outside the gene matches. The CDR3 loop is CASSFRQGGQGDTQYF. In nucleotides, the CDR3 is TGTGCCAGCAGCTTTCGACAGGGCGGACAGGGAGATACGCAGTATTTT.

J is TRBJ1-1 and V is TRBV19; D might be TRBD1 (6 bases). V was clipped by 5 bases and J by 6 bases, with 13 bases between them. Germline V gene sequence: CDR1 LNHDA, CDR2 SQIVND (reference sequence). The CDR3 consists of 13 residues. As DNA, the CDR3 is TGTGCCAGTAGTGTCAACAGGGTAGCTGAAGCTTTCTTT. Protein product: CASSVNRVAEAFF.

This chain uses TRBV6-5 with TRBJ1-6; TRBD1 agrees at 7 bases. Germline-derived CDR1 and CDR2 are MNHEY and SVGAGI. The junction had 6 bases not matched to a gene; V was cut back by 6 bases and J by 7 bases. This CDR3 spans 14 amino acids. CDR3 DNA: TGTGCCAGCAGCCTGACAGGGACCAATTCACCCCTCCACTTT. It encodes CASSLTGTNSPLHF.

The chain recombines TRBV7-3 with TRBJ1-1; D not resolved. Per the germline V gene, CDR1 is SGHTA and CDR2 is FQGTGA. The CDR3 has 14 residues. V was pared by 8 bases and J by 0 bases, with 13 bases between. CDR3 protein: CASGVIRVNTEAFF. The CDR3 DNA sequence: TGTGCCAGCGGGGTTATTCGGGTGAACACTGAAGCTTTCTTT. Full variable domain (rest looked up from reference TRBV7-3 and TRBJ1-1): GAGVSQTPSNKVTEKGKYVELRCDPISGHTALYWYRQSLGQGPEFLIYFQGTGAADDSGLPNDRFFAVRPEGSVSTLKIQRTERGDSAVYLCASGVIRVNTEAFFGQGTRLTVV.

The rearrangement links TRBV27 to TRBJ2-1; 12 bases are a match to TRBD2. The length of the CDR3 is 17 residues. With V trimmed by 2 bases and J by 2 bases, 4 bases remained unmatched. CDR1 MNHEY and CDR2 SMNVEV come from the germline V gene (reference sequence). The CDR3 DNA reads as TGTGCCAGCAGTTTACGTGGACTAGCGGGAACCTACAATGAGCAGTTCTTC. It is translated as CASSLRGLAGTYNEQFF.

The chain carries TRBV19 and TRBJ2-3, with 8 positions matching TRBD1. The CDR3 totals 15 residues. Germline V lookup: CDR1 LNHDA, CDR2 SQIVND (reference sequence). V lost 4 bases and J lost 2; bases outside the gene matches: 5. CDR3: CASSSSTGATDTQYF. CDR3 in DNA: TGTGCCAGTAGTAGCTCGACAGGGGCCACAGATACGCAGTATTTT. Full variable domain (outside the CDR3, taken from reference TRBV19 and TRBJ2-3): DGGITQSPKYLFRKEGQNVTLSCEQNLNHDAMYWYRQDPGQGLRLIYYSQIVNDFQKGDIAEGYSVSREKKESFPLTVTSAQKNPTAFYLCASSSSTGATDTQYFGPGTRLTVL.

Worth noting for this clone: The identical CDR3 is also encoded by other nucleotide sequences in the sample. The chain couples TRBV5-1 to TRBJ1-4; 10 positions match TRBD1. V gave up 5 bases and J gave up 8 bases; unmatched junction bases: 15. Germline V lookup: CDR1 SGHRS, CDR2 YFSETQ. The CDR3 runs to 17 residues. CDR3 DNA: TGCGCCAGCAGTTGGACAGGGGGTGAGTCCAGAGGAGAAAAACTGTTTTTT. Its translation is CASSWTGGESRGEKLFF.